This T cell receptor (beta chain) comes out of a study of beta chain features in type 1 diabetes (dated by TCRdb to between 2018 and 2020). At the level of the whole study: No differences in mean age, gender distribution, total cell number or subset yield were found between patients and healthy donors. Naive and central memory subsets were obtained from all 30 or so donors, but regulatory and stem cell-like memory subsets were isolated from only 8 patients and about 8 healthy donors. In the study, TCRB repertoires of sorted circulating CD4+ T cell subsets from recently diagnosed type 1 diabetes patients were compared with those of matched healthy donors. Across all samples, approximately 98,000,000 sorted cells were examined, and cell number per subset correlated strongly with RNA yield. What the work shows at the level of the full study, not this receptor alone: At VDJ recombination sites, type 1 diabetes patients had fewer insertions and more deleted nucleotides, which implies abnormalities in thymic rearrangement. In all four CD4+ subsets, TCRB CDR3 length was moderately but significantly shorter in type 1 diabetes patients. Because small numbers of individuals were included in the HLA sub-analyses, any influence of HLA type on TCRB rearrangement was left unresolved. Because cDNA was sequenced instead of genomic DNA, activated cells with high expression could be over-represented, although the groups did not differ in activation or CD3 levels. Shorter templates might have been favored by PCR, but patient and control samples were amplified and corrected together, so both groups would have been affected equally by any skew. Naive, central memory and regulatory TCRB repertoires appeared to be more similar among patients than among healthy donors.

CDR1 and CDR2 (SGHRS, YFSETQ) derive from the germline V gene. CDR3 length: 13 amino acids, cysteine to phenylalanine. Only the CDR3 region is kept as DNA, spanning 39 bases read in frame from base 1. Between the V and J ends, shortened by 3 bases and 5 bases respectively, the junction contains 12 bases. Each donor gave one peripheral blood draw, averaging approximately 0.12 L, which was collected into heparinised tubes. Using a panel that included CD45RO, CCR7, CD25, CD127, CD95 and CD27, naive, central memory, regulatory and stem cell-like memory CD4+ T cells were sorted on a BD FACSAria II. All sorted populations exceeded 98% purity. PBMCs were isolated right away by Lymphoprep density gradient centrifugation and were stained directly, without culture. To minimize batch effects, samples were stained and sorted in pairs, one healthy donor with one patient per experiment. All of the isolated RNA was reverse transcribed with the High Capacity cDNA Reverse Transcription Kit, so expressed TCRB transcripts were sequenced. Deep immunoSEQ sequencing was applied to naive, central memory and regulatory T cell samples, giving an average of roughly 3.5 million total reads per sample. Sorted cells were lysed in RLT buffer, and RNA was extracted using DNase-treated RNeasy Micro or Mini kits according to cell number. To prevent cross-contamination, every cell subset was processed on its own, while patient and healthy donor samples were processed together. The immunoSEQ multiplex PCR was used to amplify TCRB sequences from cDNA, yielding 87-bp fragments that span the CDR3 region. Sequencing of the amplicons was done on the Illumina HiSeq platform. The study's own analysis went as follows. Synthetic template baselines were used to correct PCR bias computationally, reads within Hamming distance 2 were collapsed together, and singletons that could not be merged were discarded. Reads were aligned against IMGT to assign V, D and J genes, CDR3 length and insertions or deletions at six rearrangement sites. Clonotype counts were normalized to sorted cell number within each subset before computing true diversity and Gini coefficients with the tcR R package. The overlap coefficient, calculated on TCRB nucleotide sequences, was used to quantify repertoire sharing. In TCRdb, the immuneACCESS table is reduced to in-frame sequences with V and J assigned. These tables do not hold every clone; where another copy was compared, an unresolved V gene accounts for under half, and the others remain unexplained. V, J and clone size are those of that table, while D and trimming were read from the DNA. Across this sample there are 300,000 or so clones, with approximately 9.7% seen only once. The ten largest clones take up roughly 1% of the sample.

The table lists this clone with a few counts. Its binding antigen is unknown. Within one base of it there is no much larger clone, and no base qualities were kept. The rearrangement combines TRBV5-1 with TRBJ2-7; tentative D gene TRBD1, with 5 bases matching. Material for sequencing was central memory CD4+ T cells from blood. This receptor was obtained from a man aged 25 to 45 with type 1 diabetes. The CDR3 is CASSWGRLNEQYF. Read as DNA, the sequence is TGCGCCAGCAGCTGGGGCAGGCTGAACGAGCAGTACTTC.